The T cell receptor beta chain under discussion was sequenced for a study of cytomegalovirus exposure and HLA in healthy donors. In the PCR, 60 Vbeta and 13 Jbeta primers were used. Assay: immunoSEQ multiplex PCR; the TCRdb copy retains only in-frame clones and omits some. The sample lists fewer than 200,000 clones, 75% to 85% occurring once. The CDR3 spans 17 residues. CDR1 and CDR2 (germline): SGHDT, YYEEEE. After removal of 0 bases from V and 4 bases from J, the junction contained 6 bases not matched to a gene. Sequencing input: PBMCs. The clonotype was recovered from a boy younger than 18 in good health and CMV-seronegative. J is TRBJ2-1 and V is TRBV5-6; 11 bases agree with TRBD2. The CDR3 here is CASSLGGLAGGYNEQFF. The DNA for the CDR3 is TGTGCCAGCAGCTTGGGTGGGCTAGCGGGGGGATACAATGAGCAGTTCTTC.